Sequencing of this T cell receptor (beta chain) was carried out in a study of vaccination and CD4 T cells after COVID-19. In the study overall: From HCoV-229E, HCoV-OC43, HCoV-NL63 and SARS-CoV-2, overlapping spike peptides were used to stimulate the cells. The control cultures got either a CEFX pool, an HIV-1 Nef pool, or no peptide at all.

Trimming took 6 bases from V and 5 from J, leaving 7 bases between them. The CDR3 consists of 11 residues. Germline V gene data show CDR1 as MNHNS and CDR2 as SASEGT. Notes on this clonotype: The antigen is not known.

Described treatment: approximately nine-day PBMC culture with coronavirus spike peptide pools or control peptides (ViraFEST assay). Expansion of antigen-specific T cells with peptide pools by ViraFEST preceded sequencing of TCRs. At the Johns Hopkins FTIC core, DNA taken from cultured CD4+ T cells was sequenced by way of the Oncomine TCR Beta short-read assay. Cultures of CD4+ T cells served as the source for extracting genomic DNA. Via MiXCR, TCRdb re-called the PCR reads, giving one row per CDR3 protein. The sample lists approximately 12,000 distinct CDR3 sequences; about 61% were seen once. The source of this sequence is a human donor who had recovered from COVID-19. Sequencing used CD4+ T cells from blood, cultured in vitro, obtained before SARS-CoV-2 vaccination. This chain connects TRBV6-1 to TRBJ2-5, with D unclear. The CDR3 region is CASSPLETQYF. The CDR3 DNA sequence: TGTGCCAGCAGCCCCCTGGAGACCCAGTACTTC.